Sequencing of this TCR beta chain was carried out in a study of CD8+ T cells in alopecia areata. Germline V gene sequence: CDR1 SEHNR, CDR2 FQNEAQ (reference sequence). V lost 5 bases, J lost 0 bases, and 14 bases stayed unmatched. This CDR3 is 18 amino acids long. After isolation, RNA underwent reverse transcription to generate cDNA as the sequencing template. This table comes from immunoSEQ multiplex PCR, and its TCRdb copy is limited to in-frame clones, with some not included. The sample holds over 150,000 clones, 58% seen once. Described treatment: oral pan-JAK inhibitor, 5-10 mg twice daily. This rearrangement joins TRBV7-9 to TRBJ2-3; 7 bases match TRBD2. The TCR was taken from a human donor with alopecia areata. Material: CD4+ T cells sorted from blood, obtained at week 24, from a patient treated with tofacitinib. The CDR3 is CASSSGAGSRYSTDTQYF. The CDR3 coding sequence is TGTGCCAGCAGCAGCGGGGCAGGATCGAGGTATAGCACAGATACGCAGTATTTT.